This T cell receptor (beta chain) was found in a study of T cell repertoires in cytomegalovirus infection (dated by TCRdb to the late 2010s). In the study overall: Peptide stimulations targeted recently identified HLA-C-restricted CMV epitopes, whose presentation resists viral immunomodulation, together with well-studied HLA-B-restricted epitopes. Because public TCR beta signatures pointed to carriage of CMV infection together with the matching HLA type, the HLA type of each donor mattered for the analysis. General findings and caveats noted by the study authors: The ex vivo response was dominated by HLA-C-restricted CMV-specific TCR beta clonotypes, which also provided the single most frequent clonotype in two of eight donors. In both this cohort and an independent cohort of several hundred donors, the cumulative frequency of public TCR beta family members distinguished carriers of CMV infection plus the relevant HLA type.

As for this clonotype: It lacks a known antigen. An end of the junction does not agree with germline; a read error may underlie this.

The listed sequencing device is Illumina HiSeq 1500. TCRdb reran the public reads through fastp at Q25 and MiXCR, keeping productive beta chains. A single entry per CDR3 protein holds the most common genes and DNA from its merged rows. Within this sample are about 830,000 distinct CDR3 sequences, with about 31% of them counted one time only. Roughly 12% of the sample rests with the top ten. The germline V gene (reference sequence) sets CDR1 to SSHAT and CDR2 to FNYEAQ. From cysteine to phenylalanine, the CDR3 is 14 amino acids long. Only the CDR3 DNA is retained, 42 bases long and in frame from the first base. The sample's treatment or condition, from its label and the paper: in vitro stimulation with specific CMV peptide epitopes to enrich CMV-specific T cells.

The material was cultured CD8+ T cells from PBMCs, obtained from culture after CMV antigen stimulation. The receptor's source is a human donor in good health (CMV status not recorded). Some clones in this sample may be carry-over from other donors' samples. The rearranged segments are TRBV7-7 and TRBJ2-7, with 8 junctional bases fitting TRBD1. The CDR3 region has the sequence CASSSGQGDYEQYF. The bases are TGTGCTAGCAGTTCCGGACAGGGAGACTACGAGCAGTACTTC.